One sample yielded the 7 T cell receptor beta chains listed below, sequenced in a study of cytomegalovirus exposure and HLA in healthy donors. Amplification used 60 Vbeta primers and 13 Jbeta primers. Data came from immunoSEQ multiplex PCR; TCRdb stores just in-frame clones and leaves some out. Among some 200,000 clones listed, approximately 79% were seen once. Sequenced material: PBMCs. The receptors were gathered from a man in his forties in good health and CMV-seropositive.

The rearrangement uses TRBV2 and TRBJ1-2, with a tentative D call TRBD1 (6 bases). The V gene's germline CDR1 is SNHLY and CDR2 FYNNEI. CDR3 length equals 14 residues. Trimming removed 7 bases at V and 4 bases at J, with 16 bases between. CDR3 sequence reads: CASNDASDSYGYTF. CDR3 bases: TGTGCCAGCAACGATGCGTCGGACAGCTATGGCTACACCTTC.

The rearrangement links TRBV6-1 to TRBJ1-2, with D tentatively TRBD1 (5 bases). Trimming left V 2 bases short and J 0 bases short, with 10 bases between. Germline assignment: CDR1 MNHNS and CDR2 SASEGT. CDR3 length: 15 residues. The DNA of the CDR3 is TGTGCCAGCAGTGAATCAGGCAGGGCTAACTATGGCTACACCTTC. The encoded protein is CASSESGRANYGYTF.

V and J are TRBV4-3 and TRBJ2-5, with a tentative D call TRBD2 (5 bases). The CDR3 has 16 amino acids. V was pared by 0 bases and J by 5 bases, with 16 bases between. Germline values: CDR1 LGHNA, CDR2 YSLEER. The CDR3 region has the DNA TGCGCCAGCAGCCAAGATCTCGGGCTAGCTCGGGAGACCCAGTACTTC. Residues: CASSQDLGLARETQYF.

There are a few counts of this clone. This chain links TRBV19 with TRBJ2-2; 9 nucleotides agree with TRBD2. The CDR3 runs to 13 residues. Germline V gene data show CDR1 as LNHDA and CDR2 as SQIVND (reference sequence). V was pared by 4 bases and J by 6 bases, with 0 bases of the junction left unmatched. In nucleotides, the CDR3 is TGTGCCAGTAGTAGCGGGGGGGCCGGGGAGCTGTTTTTT. Translated: CASSSGGAGELFF.

The CDR3 is CAIQVFREQFF. The CDR3 nucleotides are TGTGCCATCCAGGTATTCAGAGAGCAGTTCTTC. This chain joins TRBV10-3 and TRBJ2-1; D unresolved. The germline V and J ends were trimmed by 8 bases and 10 bases, with 12 bases remaining between them. Germline lookup yields CDR1 ENHRY and CDR2 SYGVKD. The length of the CDR3 is 11 residues.

The rearrangement links TRBV4-3 to TRBJ2-2; 11 bases match TRBD2. Germline trimming cut 1 base from V and 7 bases from J; bases unmatched to any gene: 5. Germline V gene data show CDR1 as LGHNA and CDR2 as YSLEER. The CDR3 extends over 16 amino acids. This CDR3 is CASSQGLAGQGGELFF. The CDR3 DNA sequence: TGCGCCAGCAGCCAAGGACTAGCGGGGCAGGGCGGGGAGCTGTTTTTT.

V is TRBV2 and J is TRBJ1-1, with a tentative D call TRBD1 (6 bases). Germline loops: CDR1 SNHLY, CDR2 FYNNEI. Deletions cut 4 bases from V and 1 base from J, with 19 bases between. This CDR3 is built from 17 residues. The CDR3 region is CASSAPAGWGRNTEAFF. The CDR3 nucleotides are TGTGCCAGCAGTGCCCCGGCCGGGTGGGGGCGGAACACTGAAGCTTTCTTT.